This T cell receptor beta chain was profiled in a study of T cells in Graves' hyperthyroidism and ophthalmopathy. V shed 5 bases and J shed 6 bases, with 13 bases lying between them. This CDR3 region has 13 residues. The TCR beta CDR3 regions underwent amplification using RNA transcripts as the source. The study used the HTBI primer set for a first-round RT-PCR of the TCR CDR3. One entry per CDR3 protein results from TCRdb running MiXCR on the multiplex PCR reads. Counted here are about 540,000 distinct CDR3 sequences, about half occurring once; the ten biggest clones make up about 7.8%. Source material: peripheral blood or thyroid tissue (not recorded which). This clonotype was obtained from a woman younger than 30 with Graves' hyperthyroidism. The rearrangement links TRBV12-3 or TRBV12-4 to TRBJ1-2; D remains ambiguous. CDR3 bases: TGTGCCAGCAGTGTCACAGTGGGTAATGGCTACACCTTC. Residues: CASSVTVGNGYTF.